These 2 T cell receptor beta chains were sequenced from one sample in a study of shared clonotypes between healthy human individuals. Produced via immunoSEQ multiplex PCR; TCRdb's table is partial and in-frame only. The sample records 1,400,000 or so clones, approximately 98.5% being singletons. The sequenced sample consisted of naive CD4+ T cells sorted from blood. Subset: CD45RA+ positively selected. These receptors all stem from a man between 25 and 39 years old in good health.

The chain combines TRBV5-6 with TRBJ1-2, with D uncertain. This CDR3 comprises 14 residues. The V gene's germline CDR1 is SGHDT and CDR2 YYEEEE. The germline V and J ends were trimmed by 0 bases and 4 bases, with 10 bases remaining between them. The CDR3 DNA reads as TGTGCCAGCAGCTTGGTGCCAGTTCCCTATGGCTACACCTTC. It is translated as CASSLVPVPYGYTF.

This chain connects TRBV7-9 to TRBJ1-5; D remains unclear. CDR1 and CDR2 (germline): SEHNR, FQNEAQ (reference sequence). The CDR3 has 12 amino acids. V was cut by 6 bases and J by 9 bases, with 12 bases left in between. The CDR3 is CASSVDNLPQHF. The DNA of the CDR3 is TGTGCCAGCAGTGTAGACAACCTGCCCCAGCATTTT.